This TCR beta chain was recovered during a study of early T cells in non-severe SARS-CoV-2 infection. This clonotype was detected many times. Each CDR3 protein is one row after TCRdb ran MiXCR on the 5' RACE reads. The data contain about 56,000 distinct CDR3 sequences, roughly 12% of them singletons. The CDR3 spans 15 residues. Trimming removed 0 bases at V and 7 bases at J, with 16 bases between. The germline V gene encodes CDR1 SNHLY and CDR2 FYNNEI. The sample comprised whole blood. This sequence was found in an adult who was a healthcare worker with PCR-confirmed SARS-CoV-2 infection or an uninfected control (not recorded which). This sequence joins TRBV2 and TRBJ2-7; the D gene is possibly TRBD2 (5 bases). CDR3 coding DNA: TGTGCCAGCAGTGAAGCATGGACTCGAGTCGGGGAGCAGTACTTC. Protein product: CASSEAWTRVGEQYF.